These T cell receptor beta chains were read from a single sample in a study of T cells in Graves' hyperthyroidism and ophthalmopathy. TCRdb analysed the multiplex PCR reads with MiXCR anew, one entry per CDR3 protein. This sample has around 380,000 distinct CDR3 sequences, with less than 15% found just once. Sequenced input: blood. The receptors stem from a man in his thirties or forties with Graves' hyperthyroidism that later progressed to Graves' ophthalmopathy. The CDR3 runs from the conserved cysteine through the conserved F or W. The D gene is left open where the match is weak. Only part of the rows carry a size: once, few, many, or a class if the clone is expanded.

TRBJ1-1 - many TRBV5-1 CASSLQGNMNTEAFF TGCGCCAGCAGCTTGCAGGGGAACATGAACACTGAAGCTTTCTTT
TRBJ1-6 TRBD1 few TRBV5-1 CASSPRQGDNSPLHF TGCGCCAGCAGCCCTCGACAGGGGGATAATTCACCCCTCCACTTT
TRBJ2-1 - - TRBV20-1 CSARGILAGYNEQFF TGCAGTGCTAGGGGGATCCTGGCGGGTTACAATGAGCAGTTCTTC
TRBJ1-1 - many TRBV6-2/TRBV6-3 CASSSGPGDTEAFF TGTGCCAGCAGTTCGGGCCCTGGGGACACTGAAGCTTTCTTT
TRBJ2-2 - - TRBV14 CASSQGGAGELFF TGTGCCAGCAGCCAAGGGGGGGCCGGGGAGCTGTTTTTT
TRBJ1-3 TRBD1 few TRBV9 CASSDSTGTGYNTIYF TGTGCCAGCAGCGACTCGACCGGGACAGGGTATAACACCATATATTTT
TRBJ2-7 - - TRBV27 CASSLRHPYEQYF TGTGCCAGCAGTTTACGACACCCCTACGAGCAGTACTTC
TRBJ1-2 TRBD1 many TRBV24-1 CATSDFGTAWGYTF TGTGCCACCAGTGATTTCGGGACAGCGTGGGGCTACACCTTC
TRBJ1-1 - many TRBV28 CASTDAGTEAFF TGTGCCAGCACCGACGCGGGAACTGAAGCTTTCTTT
TRBJ2-7 - few TRBV6-2/TRBV6-3 CASRAYREQYF TGTGCCAGCAGGGCTTATCGCGAGCAGTACTTC
TRBJ1-1 - - TRBV5-1 CASSRGLGREAFF TGCGCCAGCAGCCGGGGGCTCGGTCGAGAAGCTTTCTTT
TRBJ1-6 - - TRBV6-1 CASDELPRGASPLHF TGTGCCAGCGATGAGCTTCCGAGGGGGGCATCCCCCCTCCACTTT
TRBJ1-4 TRBD1 few TRBV9 CASSVATGGHEKLFF TGTGCCAGCAGCGTAGCGACAGGGGGCCATGAAAAACTGTTTTTT
TRBJ1-3 TRBD1 few TRBV5-5 CASSRGQISGNTIYF TGTGCCAGCAGCCGGGGACAGATCTCTGGAAACACCATATATTTT
TRBJ1-2 - few TRBV7-8 CASSPGPDSRYTF TGTGCCAGCAGCCCCGGCCCCGACTCCCGCTACACCTTC
TRBJ1-1 - many TRBV30 CAWSRTYMNTEAFF TGTGCCTGGAGTCGGACGTACATGAACACTGAAGCTTTCTTT
TRBJ2-5 TRBD2 few TRBV20-1 CSASPGGQETQYF TGCAGTGCTAGCCCGGGGGGCCAAGAGACCCAGTACTTC
TRBJ2-1 - few TRBV9 CASSVDGEPYNEQLF TGTGCCAGCAGCGTAGACGGGGAGCCCTACAATGAGCAGCTCTTC
TRBJ2-2 TRBD1 many TRBV2 CASRKGDRGRNTGELFF TGTGCCAGCAGGAAGGGGGACAGGGGGCGAAACACCGGGGAGCTGTTTTTT
TRBJ1-1 - many TRBV19 CASSTSWAGDTEAFF TGTGCCAGTAGTACCTCTTGGGCAGGGGATACTGAAGCTTTCTTT
TRBJ2-7 - - TRBV3-1 CASSPRDGGTVRSYEQYF TGTGCCAGCAGCCCCAGGGACGGCGGAACAGTCCGGAGCTACGAGCAGTACTTC
TRBJ2-2 TRBD2 few TRBV27 CASSPAVLGRGGTGELFF TGTGCCAGCAGTCCCGCCGTCTTAGGGCGGGGGGGCACCGGGGAGCTGTTTTTT
TRBJ1-1 - many TRBV4-1 CASRLGVNTEAFF TGCGCCAGCAGACTGGGCGTGAACACTGAAGCTTTCTTT
TRBJ2-7 - many TRBV13 CASSLVGQLLHEQYF TGTGCCAGCAGCTTAGTCGGACAACTCCTACACGAGCAGTACTTC
TRBJ2-3 - - TRBV6-1 CASQYSNTDTQYF TGTGCCAGTCAGTACAGCAACACAGATACGCAGTATTTT
TRBJ2-7 - - TRBV6-2/TRBV6-3 CASKADSYEQYF TGTGCCAGCAAAGCGGACTCCTACGAGCAGTACTTC
TRBJ1-4 - few TRBV20-1 CSAREGSTNEKLFF TGCAGTGCTAGGGAAGGGTCGACTAATGAAAAACTGTTTTTT
TRBJ2-2 - - TRBV5-1 CASSFRQNTGELFF TGCGCCAGCAGCTTCAGGCAGAACACCGGGGAGCTGTTTTTT
TRBJ1-5 - many TRBV28 CATLGGIRQPQHF TGTGCCACCTTGGGGGGGATTAGGCAGCCCCAGCATTTT
TRBJ1-4 - many TRBV12-3/TRBV12-4 CASSLVAPGGKLFF TGTGCCAGCAGTTTAGTGGCCCCCGGGGGAAAACTGTTTTTT
TRBJ2-1 - few TRBV12-3/TRBV12-4 CASGSTVYNEQFF TGTGCCAGCGGCTCGACGGTTTACAATGAGCAGTTCTTC
TRBJ1-5 TRBD1 - TRBV6-2/TRBV6-3 CASTERRTGPTPQHF TGTGCCAGCACGGAAAGAAGGACAGGTCCAACGCCCCAGCATTTT
TRBJ2-2 TRBD1 many TRBV28 CASRLTGTGSGELFF TGTGCCAGCAGATTAACCGGGACAGGGTCTGGGGAGCTGTTTTTT
TRBJ2-3 - many TRBV7-3 CASSYQAGDTQYF TGTGCCAGCAGCTACCAGGCAGGGGATACGCAGTATTTT
TRBJ2-2 - many TRBV11-2 CASSTPRAGELFF TGTGCCAGCAGCACCCCTAGGGCCGGGGAGCTGTTTTTT
TRBJ2-3 - - TRBV5-1 CASSSRVGAQYF TGCGCCAGCAGCTCACGGGTCGGTGCGCAGTATTTT
TRBJ2-3 TRBD2 few TRBV5-6 CASSLTLAGSTDTQYF TGTGCCAGCAGCTTGACCCTAGCGGGGAGTACAGATACGCAGTATTTT
TRBJ1-3 - few TRBV28 CASSLPPGNTIYF TGTGCCAGCAGTTTGCCCCCGGGGAACACCATATATTTT
TRBJ2-1 - many TRBV28 CASTRDTRDEQFF TGTGCCAGCACCCGGGACACTAGAGATGAGCAGTTCTTC
TRBJ2-5 - many TRBV29-1 CSASGHLQETQYF TGCAGCGCCAGTGGACATCTTCAAGAGACCCAGTACTTC
TRBJ1-2 TRBD1 - TRBV6-2/TRBV6-3 CASSYSMQGARGYTF TGTGCCAGCAGTTACTCTATGCAGGGGGCCCGGGGCTACACCTTC
TRBJ2-3 - many TRBV7-2 CASSLVPQSTDTQYF TGTGCCAGCAGCTTAGTACCTCAAAGCACAGATACGCAGTATTTT
TRBJ1-4 - many TRBV30 CAWSYGRSNEKLFF TGTGCCTGGAGTTACGGCAGGTCTAATGAAAAACTGTTTTTT
TRBJ1-1 TRBD1 many TRBV20-1 CSARIHTGANTEAFF TGCAGTGCTAGAATACACACAGGGGCGAACACTGAAGCTTTCTTT
TRBJ2-7 - many TRBV24-1 CATSDPAAANYEQYF TGTGCCACCAGTGACCCGGCGGCAGCTAACTACGAGCAGTACTTC
TRBJ2-1 TRBD2 few TRBV18 CASSPLASGVDNEQFF TGTGCCAGCTCACCATTGGCTAGCGGGGTTGATAATGAGCAGTTCTTC
TRBJ1-5 - many TRBV5-1 CASSVARDSNQPQHF TGCGCCAGCAGTGTTGCTAGGGACAGCAATCAGCCCCAGCATTTT
TRBJ2-7 - - TRBV6-1 CASSESEDIPYEQYF TGTGCCAGCAGTGAAAGTGAGGACATTCCCTACGAGCAGTACTTC
TRBJ1-3 - few TRBV12-5 CASALGEGIMENTIYF TGTGCTAGTGCCCTGGGAGAGGGGATAATGGAAAACACCATATATTTT
TRBJ2-1 - few TRBV29-1 CRPGGSSYNEQFF TGCAGGCCCGGTGGGAGCTCCTACAATGAGCAGTTCTTC
TRBJ1-1 - - TRBV7-2 CASRHGRLNTEAFF TGTGCCAGCAGGCACGGACGGCTGAACACTGAAGCTTTCTTT
TRBJ2-6 TRBD1 - TRBV28 CASSVTGAGANVLTF TGTGCCAGCAGTGTGACAGGGGCTGGGGCCAACGTCCTGACTTTC
TRBJ1-2 - many TRBV28 CASSPRGGYGYTF TGTGCCAGCAGTCCGCGGGGAGGGTATGGCTACACCTTC